This T cell receptor (beta chain) was captured by sequencing in a study of T cell repertoires in ileal Crohn's disease. About the study: Less than 45% were active smokers at surgery; median disease duration was approximately 7.3 years. Every patient was operated on for stricturing (around 61%) or penetrating (approximately 40%) complications.

V gave up 8 bases and J gave up 0 bases; unmatched junction bases: 2. Germline V CDR1 and CDR2: SNHLY, FYNNEI. The CDR3 covers 13 residues. Sequencing used immunoSEQ multiplex PCR; TCRdb keeps in-frame clones, though not all of them. The repertoire holds 7,500 or so clones, with roughly 80% as singletons. Noted time point: proximal margin of the surgical specimen (macroscopically non-inflamed). Patients were adults with ileal or ileocolonic Crohn's disease needing resection. This chain connects TRBV2 to TRBJ2-3; 7 bases are a match to TRBD2. Sample: ileal tissue. This receptor was identified in an adult with Crohn's disease. CDR3 sequence reads: CASGRESTDTQYF. CDR3 nucleotide sequence: TGTGCCAGCGGGCGGGAGAGCACAGATACGCAGTATTTT.